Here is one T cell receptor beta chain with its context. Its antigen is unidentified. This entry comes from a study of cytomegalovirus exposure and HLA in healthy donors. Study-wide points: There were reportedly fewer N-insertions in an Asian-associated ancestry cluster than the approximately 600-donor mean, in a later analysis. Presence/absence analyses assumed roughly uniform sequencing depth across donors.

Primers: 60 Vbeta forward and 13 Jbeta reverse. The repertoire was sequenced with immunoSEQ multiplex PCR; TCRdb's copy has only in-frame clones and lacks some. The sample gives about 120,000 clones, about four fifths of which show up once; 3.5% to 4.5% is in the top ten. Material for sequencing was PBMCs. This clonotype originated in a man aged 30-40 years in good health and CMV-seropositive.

The CDR3 nucleotides are TGTGCCATCAGTGAGTCGACTTTGGTAGCGGCGGGGGCGGAGCAGTACTTC. It yields the protein CAISESTLVAAGAEQYF. The V and J genes are TRBV10-3 and TRBJ2-7; TRBD2 is a possible D gene (7 bases). The CDR3 covers 17 residues. V lost 0 bases to trimming and J lost 7 bases, with 22 bases between them. CDR1 ENHRY and CDR2 SYGVKD come from the germline V gene.